The TCR beta chain described here comes from a study of cytomegalovirus exposure and HLA in healthy donors (dated by TCRdb to about 2017). About the investigation overall: According to an earlier analysis of a few hundred of the donors, roughly 180 million T cells yielded roughly 110 million unique TCR beta sequences and 276 Gb of sequence data. An early release covering some 640 HLA-typed donors comprised approximately 290 gigabases of sequencing data and 65 million to 100 million unique TCR sequences. Among the roughly 400 genotyped donors, approximately 82% belonged to the genetic ancestry cluster associated with self-reported Caucasian donors. The study aimed to test whether signatures of past pathogen exposure could be identified by cataloging public T cell receptors. Using immunosequencing, the study profiled T cell repertoires from around 680 subjects and related those repertoires to cytomegalovirus serostatus. In addition to the first cohort of about 650 subjects, a separate validation cohort of 120 different subjects was used. To predict cytomegalovirus infection status, the study brought together high-throughput TCR immunosequencing, statistical association of individual TCRs with disease status, and machine learning. A later analysis re-examined previously published TCR beta repertoires from roughly 650 donors and added high-resolution HLA genotyping to investigate patterns of TCR occurrence. The later analysis used no new phenotypic data to find candidate immune exposures, relying instead on TCR beta sequences and their occurrence across donors. An earlier analysis of around 640 of the donors used high-throughput TCR beta sequencing to judge whether each TCR beta V gene segment behaved as functional or pseudogenic. Donor age, sex, ethnicity and CMV serostatus were collected together with the repertoire data. Genome-wide SNP genotypes for about three fifths of the 666 donors were used in a later genetic analysis, which treated that subset as a discovery cohort. All discovery cohort repertoires had been generated using a single sequencing platform. Class I and class II HLA loci were covered by the typing at four-digit resolution. The number of donors typed differed by locus, with roughly 629-640 for A, B, C, DRB1 and DQB1, about 500 for DQA1, approximately 580 for DPA1, and around 450 for DPB1. A few DR-DQ haplotypes were treated as single units for association and clustering because of strong linkage in the cohort. Among 398 genotyped donors of the cohort, an average of roughly 230,000 unique TCR beta nucleotide sequences was sequenced per donor, of which approximately 18% were non-productive.

Concerning this clone: It has no known antigen specificity. The sample holds no much larger clone one base away, and base qualities are not on file.

The method behind the library was the immunoSEQ multiplex PCR assay. A mixture of 60 forward primers for TCR Vbeta segments and 13 reverse primers for TCR Jbeta segments was used in the multiplex PCR. A multiplex PCR assay on genomic DNA amplified the CDR3 region of rearranged TCR beta genes. The Illumina HiSeq System was used to sequence the amplified TCR beta libraries as 87-base-pair reads. Per the authors' processing: A later analysis tallied 75 million to 95 million unique TCR beta chains across the 650 to 750 repertoires, and about 10 million of those chains were shared by two or more donors. To remove PCR and sequencing errors, raw reads were error-corrected and collapsed into unique sequences using a nearest-neighbor algorithm that merged closely related sequences. To assign V, D and J gene segments, CDR3 sequences were aligned to IMGT reference sequences. Each retained sequence needed at least a six-nucleotide match to both a V gene segment and a J gene segment. A rearrangement counted as productive if the CDR3 had no stop codons and remained in frame with V and J, and every other rearrangement counted as non-productive. CDR3 was defined according to IMGT convention as the region running from the second conserved V-encoded cysteine to the conserved J-encoded phenylalanine. The earlier analysis of 587 of the donors excluded sequences that lacked an unambiguous match to a single V gene segment. An earlier analysis of several hundred of the donors called V segments functional above 56.7% productive rearrangements and segregating when the between-donor standard deviation exceeded 5%. A statistical classification framework was built to diagnose cytomegalovirus status from the catalog of TCR beta chain sequences. V and J gene assignment, in a later analysis, came from comparing TCR nucleotide sequences with IMGT/GENE-DB human TR gene sequences. In a later analysis, CDR3 sequences and most-parsimonious VDJ recombination scenarios were assigned using the TCRdist pipeline. A later analysis defined each TCR beta chain by its CDR3 amino acid sequence plus V-gene family, and excluded reads lacking a unique V-gene family. A later analysis removed several hundred highly shared, low-generation-probability nucleotide sequences to deal with suspected cross-contamination and a sequencing artifact. In a later analysis, a clonal expansion index for each public chain was calculated from normalized within-repertoire ranks of inferred template counts. A later analysis computed generation probabilities with a VDJ recombination model fitted to out-of-frame rearrangements, and checked the results against IGoR. A later analysis scored TCR-TCR, TCR-HLA and TCR-CMV co-occurrence with hypergeometric tests, applying a repertoire-size bias correction to TCR pairs. To estimate false discovery rates, a later analysis permuted the HLA or CMV assignments 20 times. A later analysis grouped co-occurring TCRs with DBSCAN, adding TCRdist sequence similarity when clustering within HLA-allele-positive subsets. Co-occurrence clustering excluded repertoires with fewer than 30,000 or more than 120,000 public chains, plus five with anomalous nucleotide sharing. This immuneACCESS table, as held by TCRdb, lists in-frame sequences with V and J called but not all clones. Of the missing ones, under half trace to an unresolved V gene in checked studies; the others have no known cause. That table gives V, J and clone size, and the DNA gave D and trimming. The table for this sample lists fewer than 200,000 clones; roughly 80% of them were counted only once. The ten largest clones capture about 0.76% of the sample.

The cohort comprised some 730 healthy bone marrow donors. Cohort members were all nominally healthy when sampled, although unrecorded immune exposures were likely present. The donor was CMV seronegative and was included in the group of several hundred seronegative cohort members. A peripheral blood sample was collected from each donor, and TCR beta sequencing was performed on peripheral blood mononuclear cells. Genomic DNA was extracted from the blood cell samples with the Qiagen DNeasy Blood Extraction Kit. The CDR3 has 16 amino acids, counting the end cysteine and phenylalanine. Only the CDR3 region is kept as DNA, spanning 48 bases read in frame from base 1. What the study reported, not specific to this receptor: The authors suggested that the approach could potentially be extended to other disease states and immunological phenotypes. A few of the identified cytomegalovirus-associated TCR beta chains were confirmed in vitro to be specific for cytomegalovirus antigens. Because counts were too low, under 20 rarely observed V segments, including chromosome 9 orphons, were left out of the earlier analysis of approximately 500 of the donors. In a later analysis, most CMV-associated TCR beta chains were found to appear HLA-restricted, with HLA associations seemingly driven largely by CMV exposure. This cohort had only TCR beta chains sequenced, and the lack of alpha or paired-chain data limited which features could be detected. A later analysis reported that several top co-occurrence clusters appeared linked to parvovirus B19, influenza, CMV and Epstein-Barr virus. A later analysis found that HLA-associated TCR beta chains were more clonally expanded and had lower generation probabilities than equally common non-associated chains. In a later analysis, TCR association rates were found to vary across HLA loci, with the most associated TCRs seen for DRB1 alleles and the fewest for HLA-C alleles. Some IMGT-functional V segments, including TRBV6-2 and TRBV6-3, could not be distinguished by the 87-base-pair reads and were therefore excluded. The sequencing pipeline was judged likely to have produced a cluster of highly shared sequence variants as a technical artifact. Correlated functional status among segregating V segments might be attributable to linkage disequilibrium, but an unknown experimental factor could not be ruled out. For the cohort, immune exposure information was limited to CMV serostatus. A later analysis associated 15,000 or so TCR beta sequences with specific HLA alleles at a false discovery rate of 0.05. Cytomegalovirus status was reported to be diagnosed by the classifier with high specificity and sensitivity in both the original and validation cohorts. While some public TCRs were present in many individuals, most TCR sequences turned up only very rarely across donors. The presence/absence analyses assumed that sequencing depth was roughly uniform across donors, and that assumption may not be true. Strong co-occurrence of HLA alleles, especially DR and DQ, made assigning TCR associations to individual alleles difficult. The study listed approximately 150 TCR beta chains as associated with cytomegalovirus. According to a later genetic analysis, donors in an Asian-associated ancestry cluster had fewer N-insertions in productive TCRs than the approximately 650-donor mean. A further reported finding was that TCR beta sequences accurately predicted the HLA-A and HLA-B alleles for most subjects in the first cohort. A later genetic analysis associated a missense DCLRE1C variant with V-gene and J-gene trimming of TCR beta chains, and an independent cohort replicated the association. Because some donors lacked HLA typing at each locus, the association tests relied only on the typed subset. An earlier analysis of approximately 500 of the donors showed that most TCR beta V segments appeared in productive rearrangements either about 87% or about 30% of the time, which broadly matched IMGT annotations.

In this chain, TRBV21-1 is recombined with TRBJ2-3; the tabulated D call, TRBD1, remains unverified against the DNA. TRBV21-1 is assigned pseudogene status. This TCR derives from a woman between 18 and 29 years old in good health and CMV-seronegative. Input material: PBMCs. The CDR3 corresponds to CASIPLDRIGADTQYF. The DNA sequence is TGTGCCAGCATCCCGCTAGACAGGATTGGCGCAGATACGCAGTATTTT.